The text below deals with one TCR beta chain. The source of the sample is a study of Graves' ophthalmopathy and Graves' hyperthyroidism. Transcripts of RNA were the source for amplifying TCR beta CDR3 regions. First-round RT-PCR relied on HTBI primers, and a second-round multiplex PCR came next. Using its own MiXCR run on the multiplex PCR reads, TCRdb lists one record per CDR3 protein. In the table there are roughly 39,000 distinct CDR3 sequences, about 50% of which are singletons. Germline CDR1 and CDR2: LNHDA and SQIVND (reference sequence). The CDR3 contains 15 residues. The V end was cut by 7 bases, the J end by 2 bases, with 15 bases between.

The receptor was isolated from an adult woman with stable Graves' hyperthyroidism. This sequence joins TRBV19 and TRBJ1-5; unclear D gene. The specimen was peripheral blood. In DNA, the CDR3 is TGTGCCAGTAATATTGACCTTCAAGGCAATCAGCCCCAGCATTTT. Translated: CASNIDLQGNQPQHF.